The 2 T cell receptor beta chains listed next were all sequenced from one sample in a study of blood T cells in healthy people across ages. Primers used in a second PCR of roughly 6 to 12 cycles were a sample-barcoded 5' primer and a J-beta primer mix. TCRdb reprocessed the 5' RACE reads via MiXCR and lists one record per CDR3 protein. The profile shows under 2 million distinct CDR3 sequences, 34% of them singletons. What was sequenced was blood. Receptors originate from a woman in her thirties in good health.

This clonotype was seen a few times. The CDR3 sequence: CSAALGAGGRTDTQYF. The CDR3 region has the DNA TGCAGTGCTGCCCTCGGAGCGGGGGGGCGTACAGATACGCAGTATTTT. V and J are TRBV20-1 and TRBJ2-3; 10 bases match TRBD2. The CDR3 is made up of 16 amino acids. Germline CDR1 DFQATT, CDR2 SNEGSKA (reference sequence). J was trimmed by 3 bases and V by 5 bases; bases with no gene match: 11.

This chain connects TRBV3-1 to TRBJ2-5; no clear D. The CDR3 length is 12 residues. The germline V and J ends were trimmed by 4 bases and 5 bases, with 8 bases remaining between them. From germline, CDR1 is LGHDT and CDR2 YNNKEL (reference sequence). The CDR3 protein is CASSPAVETQYF. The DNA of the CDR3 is TGTGCCAGCAGCCCTGCTGTTGAGACCCAGTACTTC.